This entry lists 8 T cell receptor beta chains sequenced from one sample in a study of a mutant IDH1 vaccine in newly diagnosed glioma. Time point indicated: week 47, end of study. Doses of 300 ug of mutant IDH1 20-mer peptide were given with topical imiquimod. Only in-frame clones appear in the TCRdb table, and some are missing; sequencing was by immunoSEQ multiplex PCR. In the table there are 60,000 to 70,000 clones, roughly four fifths of which are singletons. These receptors have no known antigen. The starting material was PBMCs, obtained from a glioma patient whose treatment included an IDH1 peptide vaccine. The receptors stem from a man under 40 with glioma.

V usage is TRBV11-2 and J usage is TRBJ1-1; D remains unclear. V lost 5 bases and J 3 bases, leaving 10 bases between the germline ends. Germline loops: CDR1 SGHAT, CDR2 FQNNGV. This CDR3 is 13 amino acids long. The CDR3 nucleotides are TGTGCCAGCAGCCTAGGGTTGGACACTGAAGCTTTCTTT. Protein product: CASSLGLDTEAFF. The variable domain in full, with the rest retrieved from reference TRBV11-2 and TRBJ1-1, is EAGVAQSPRYKIIEKRQSVAFWCNPISGHATLYWYQQILGQGPKLLIQFQNNGVVDDSQLPKDRFSAERLKGVDSTLKIQPAKLEDSAVYLCASSLGLDTEAFFGQGTRLTVV.

V and J are TRBV7-2 and TRBJ2-1, with D tentatively TRBD1 (6 bases). The length of the CDR3 is 15 residues. The V gene's germline CDR1 is SGHTA and CDR2 FQGNSA. V dropped 5 bases and J dropped 4 bases, with 15 bases sitting between them. The DNA for the CDR3 is TGTGCCAGCAGCACGCATCCGGGACAATACAATGAGCAGTTCTTC. Translated: CASSTHPGQYNEQFF. The full variable domain, rest sourced from reference TRBV7-2 and TRBJ2-1, is GAGVSQSPSNKVTEKGKDVELRCDPISGHTALYWYRQSLGQGLEFLIYFQGNSAPDKSGLPSDRFSAERTGGSVSTLTIQRTQQEDSAVYLCASSTHPGQYNEQFFGPGTRLTVL.

V gene TRBV5-1 combines with J gene TRBJ2-3; D tentatively reads TRBD1 or TRBD2 (5 bases each). V was clipped by 6 bases and J by 4 bases, with 15 bases between them. CDR3 length: 14 residues. Germline lookup yields CDR1 SGHRS and CDR2 YFSETQ. CDR3 coding DNA: TGCGCCAGCACCCCGCGCCTGGGGGCAGATACGCAGTATTTT. This encodes CASTPRLGADTQYF.

V usage is TRBV2 and J usage is TRBJ1-6, with D unresolved. The CDR3 consists of 13 residues. Trimming left V 4 bases short and J 10 bases short, with 11 bases between. Germline CDR1 SNHLY, CDR2 FYNNEI. The chain's CDR3 is CASSGTKGSPLHF. The CDR3 DNA follows: TGTGCCAGCAGTGGAACTAAAGGCTCACCCCTCCACTTT.

This clone was seen a single time. The chain employs TRBV27 and TRBJ2-2, with 13 bases aligning to TRBD2. CDR1 is MNHEY, CDR2 SMNVEV, per germline (reference sequence). This CDR3 is built from 21 residues. V lost 1 base to trimming and J lost 3 bases; unmatched junction nucleotides: 14. The DNA of the CDR3 is TGTGCCAGCAGTTTATACCCTCCGAGACTAGCGGGGGGCCGGTACACCGGGGAGCTGTTTTTT. Its protein is CASSLYPPRLAGGRYTGELFF.

The V gene is TRBV7-2, the J gene TRBJ2-7, with TRBD2 matching over 7 bases. The V gene's germline CDR1 is SGHTA and CDR2 FQGNSA. Trimming removed 1 base from V and 3 bases from J; junction bases left unmatched: 15. This CDR3 spans 18 amino acids. CDR3 protein: CASSLVPFRVGGNYEQYF. DNA for the CDR3: TGTGCCAGCAGCTTAGTCCCCTTCCGAGTCGGGGGGAACTACGAGCAGTACTTC.

The chain has TRBV5-1 and TRBJ1-2; TRBD1 agrees at 7 bases. CDR3 size: 13 residues. The germline gives CDR1 SGHRS, CDR2 YFSETQ. With 5 bases clipped from V and 4 bases from J, the junction kept 5 bases outside the gene matches. CDR3 amino acids: CASRFGQAYGYTF. CDR3 nucleotides: TGCGCCAGCAGATTTGGACAGGCCTATGGCTACACCTTC. The full variable domain, its missing parts supplied by reference TRBV5-1 and TRBJ1-2, is KAGVTQTPRYLIKTRGQQVTLSCSPISGHRSVSWYQQTPGQGLQFLFEYFSETQRNKGNFPGRFSGRQFSNSRSEMNVSTLELGDSALYLCASRFGQAYGYTFGSGTRLTVV.

DNA for the CDR3: TGCGCCAGCAGCTGGGACGGGACAGGAGTGTATGGCTACACCTTC. This sequence encodes CASSWDGTGVYGYTF. This chain links TRBV5-1 with TRBJ1-2, with 8 positions matching TRBD1. Trimming cost V 3 bases and J 5 bases; bases outside gene matches: 9. The CDR3 is 15 residues long. Germline values: CDR1 SGHRS, CDR2 YFSETQ.